The 9 T cell receptor beta chains listed next were all sequenced from one sample in a study of beta chain features in type 1 diabetes. Study findings and constraints: Significant though moderate, a shortening of TCRB CDR3s appeared in all four CD4+ subsets of Type 1 diabetes patients.

Isolated RNA was reverse transcribed in full, so expressed TCRB transcripts were sequenced. Assay: immunoSEQ multiplex PCR; the TCRdb copy retains only in-frame clones and omits some. The sample shows 600,000 to 750,000 clones, around 12% of them seen only once. Their antigen targets remain unknown. Sequencing input: naive CD4+ T cells from blood. The source of these receptors is a man aged 25-45 years with type 1 diabetes.

A few counts support this clone. The gene calls are TRBV2 and TRBJ2-7, with unresolved D. The CDR3 totals 13 residues. Trimming removed 7 bases at V and 1 base at J, with 11 bases between. Germline-derived CDR1 and CDR2 are SNHLY and FYNNEI. The CDR3 is CASTRTESYEQYF. The CDR3 coding sequence is TGTGCCAGCACGCGGACGGAGTCCTACGAGCAGTACTTC.

J is TRBJ2-7 and V is TRBV2; no firm D call. The CDR3 sequence is 12 residues long. Trimming removed 6 bases at V and 4 bases at J, with 10 bases between. Germline CDR1 reads SNHLY; CDR2 reads FYNNEI. CDR3 nucleotides: TGTGCCAGCAGCTATTCAGTTTACGAGCAGTACTTC. Translating gives CASSYSVYEQYF.

This clone was picked up a small number of times. This chain links TRBV28 with TRBJ2-3; a possible D gene is TRBD2 (7 bases). Trimming took 6 bases from V and 8 from J, leaving 18 bases between them. The CDR3 sequence is 14 residues long. Looked up from germline, CDR1 is MDHEN and CDR2 is SYDVKM. DNA of the CDR3: TGTGCCAGCAGCCTTAGTGGGGGGGCCTTTACGCAGTATTTT. This codes for CASSLSGGAFTQYF.

This clone was recorded a few times. J is TRBJ1-5 and V is TRBV27; tentatively, D is TRBD1 (5 bases). This CDR3 is built from 15 residues. Germline loops: CDR1 MNHEY, CDR2 SMNVEV (reference sequence). Deletions cut 0 bases from V and 3 bases from J, with 9 bases between. The CDR3 region is CASSLSRQLNQPQHF. DNA of the CDR3: TGTGCCAGCAGTTTATCGAGACAGCTCAATCAGCCCCAGCATTTT.

There are a few counts of this clone. The chain recombines TRBV29-1 with TRBJ1-4; D not resolved. Between the trimmed V and J ends, which lost 6 bases and 6 bases, there was a span of 11 bases. CDR1 SQVTM and CDR2 ANQGSEA come from the germline V gene. The CDR3 is made up of 12 amino acids. CDR3 in amino acids: CSVGREDEKLFF. CDR3 DNA sequence: TGCAGCGTGGGGAGGGAAGATGAAAAACTGTTTTTT.

This clone was picked up a small number of times. The chain joins TRBV7-2 to TRBJ1-3; TRBD1 might be the D (5 bases). Germline loops: CDR1 SGHTA, CDR2 FQGNSA. The CDR3 has 16 residues. Between the trimmed V and J ends, which lost 5 bases and 0 bases, there was a span of 14 bases. The CDR3 here is CASSPGQHLSGNTIYF. The CDR3, as DNA: TGTGCCAGCAGCCCAGGACAACATCTCTCTGGAAACACCATATATTTT.

This clone was detected a few times. Other DNA sequences in the same sample also yield this CDR3. The chain recombines TRBV7-2 with TRBJ2-7; 7 positions agree with TRBD2. The CDR3 has 14 amino acids. Trimming at V came to 5 bases and at J to 2 bases, leaving 6 bases not matched to a gene. Germline CDR1 is SGHTA and CDR2 is FQGNSA. This CDR3 is CASSGLAGAYEQYF. The CDR3, as DNA: TGTGCCAGCAGCGGCTTGGCGGGGGCCTACGAGCAGTACTTC.

V and J are TRBV6-1 and TRBJ2-7; 10 bases agree with TRBD1. The germline V gene has CDR1 MNHNS and CDR2 SASEGT. The CDR3 loop spans 15 amino acids. Trimming cost V 2 bases and J 6 bases; bases outside gene matches: 7. The CDR3 nucleotides are TGTGCCAGCAGTGAATTCGGGACAGGGGCGGGCGAGCAGTACTTC. Its translation is CASSEFGTGAGEQYF.

The chain employs TRBV27 and TRBJ2-5; 13 nucleotides match TRBD2. Looked up from germline, CDR1 is MNHEY and CDR2 is SMNVEV (reference sequence). Trimming at V came to 4 bases and at J to 4 bases, leaving 6 bases not matched to a gene. The CDR3 length is 16 residues. DNA for the CDR3: TGTGCCAGCAGTTCCTGGACTAGCGGGGGTGGAGAGACCCAGTACTTC. The encoded protein is CASSSWTSGGGETQYF.